One T cell receptor (beta chain) is described in this entry. What it binds is not known. The CDR3 sequence is 13 residues long. Trimming removed 6 bases from V and 3 bases from J, with 11 bases in between. Per germline, CDR1 SGHDN and CDR2 FVKESK. The data were taken from a study of post-analysis software for immune sequencing data. Across the study: Progressive-relapsing, secondary progressive and relapsing-remitting multiple sclerosis were among the disease courses included.

Study results and caveats: TRBV segments more frequent in patients than in controls numbered several and included TRBV5-6, TRBV5-1 and TRBV20-1. Significantly lower normalized Chao1 diversity was seen in multiple sclerosis patients than in controls.

TCR beta libraries were prepared from cDNA with unique molecular identifiers. TCRdb independently ran MiXCR on the PCR reads; one entry per CDR3 protein. The table includes approximately 570,000 distinct CDR3 sequences, 40% to 50% detected once. The chain is built from TRBV14 and TRBJ1-1, with no clear D. Sequences were obtained from blood. The receptor was derived from a girl between 10 and 17 years old with multiple sclerosis. The CDR3 spells CASRPDGHTEAFF. CDR3 nucleotide sequence: TGTGCCAGCAGACCGGACGGTCACACTGAAGCTTTCTTT.